The 13 T cell receptor beta chains listed next were all sequenced from one sample in a study of cytomegalovirus exposure and HLA in healthy donors. Amplification used 60 Vbeta primers and 13 Jbeta primers. Data came from immunoSEQ multiplex PCR; TCRdb stores just in-frame clones and leaves some out. The table includes 120,000 or so clones, approximately 75% detected once. Sequenced: PBMCs. Receptors were obtained from a man aged 50-60 years in good health and CMV-seropositive.

The rearrangement joins TRBV7-2 to TRBJ2-6; the D gene is possibly TRBD2 (6 bases). Germline V gene lookup returns CDR1 SGHTA and CDR2 FQGNSA. The V end lost 5 bases, the J end lost 0 bases, and 14 bases lay between the germline ends. The CDR3 runs to 17 residues. The CDR3 DNA is TGTGCCAGCAGCCCCGGGGCGGGAAACTCTGGGGCCAACGTCCTGACTTTC. Translation: CASSPGAGNSGANVLTF. Based on the CDR3 plus reference TRBV7-2 and TRBJ2-6, the full variable domain is GAGVSQSPSNKVTEKGKDVELRCDPISGHTALYWYRQSLGQGLEFLIYFQGNSAPDKSGLPSDRFSAERTGGSVSTLTIQRTQQEDSAVYLCASSPGAGNSGANVLTFGAGSRLTVL.

The genes are TRBV5-1 and TRBJ1-1; a weak D match, TRBD1 (5 bases). Per germline, CDR1 SGHRS and CDR2 YFSETQ. The V and J ends lost 5 bases and 5 bases respectively, with 16 bases between them. This CDR3 is 14 amino acids long. The CDR3 region has the DNA TGCGCCAGCAGGTTGACGGAGGGGAAGACTGAAGCTTTCTTT. Its translation: CASRLTEGKTEAFF. The variable domain in full, completed from reference TRBV5-1 and TRBJ1-1, reads KAGVTQTPRYLIKTRGQQVTLSCSPISGHRSVSWYQQTPGQGLQFLFEYFSETQRNKGNFPGRFSGRQFSNSRSEMNVSTLELGDSALYLCASRLTEGKTEAFFGQGTRLTVV.

The chain has TRBV10-3 and TRBJ1-2, with 8 bases matching TRBD1. V dropped 9 bases and J dropped 8; count of bases not matched to a gene: 14. Germline V gene lookup returns CDR1 ENHRY and CDR2 SYGVKD. The CDR3 consists of 14 residues. CDR3 nucleotides: TGTGCCATGCGATCGACAGGGGATACATGGGGCTACACCTTC. Its protein product is CAMRSTGDTWGYTF.

The chain carries TRBV7-2 and TRBJ1-2, with 10 bases fitting TRBD1. V was clipped by 5 bases and J by 1 base; unmatched bases: 1. The CDR3 consists of 14 residues. In germline, CDR1 is SGHTA, CDR2 FQGNSA. CDR3 in amino acids: CASSRDRGNYGYTF. CDR3 coding DNA: TGTGCCAGCAGCAGGGACAGGGGTAACTATGGCTACACCTTC.

The chain links TRBV6-6 to TRBJ1-3; D gene unclear. Germline assignment: CDR1 MNHNY and CDR2 SVGAGI (reference sequence). The CDR3 is made up of 15 amino acids. V gave up 3 bases and J gave up 4 bases, with 13 bases separating them. The CDR3 here is CASSYQQTKGNTIYF. The CDR3 nucleotides read TGTGCCAGCAGTTATCAACAGACTAAGGGAAACACCATATATTTT.

The V and J genes are TRBV5-4 and TRBJ2-3; 7 bases agree with TRBD2. The CDR3 is 14 amino acids. Germline CDR1 and CDR2: SGHNT and YYREEE (reference sequence). V trimming: 4 bases; J trimming: 0 bases; junction bases outside the gene matches: 2. The CDR3 DNA follows: TGTGCCAGCAGCGTTAGCGGGAGCACAGATACGCAGTATTTT. This encodes CASSVSGSTDTQYF.

The genes are TRBV9 and TRBJ2-7, with 9 bases aligning to TRBD2. CDR3 length equals 15 residues. V gave up 0 bases and J gave up 5 bases; unmatched junction bases: 6. Germline loops: CDR1 SGDLS, CDR2 YYNGEE. In DNA form, the CDR3 reads TGTGCCAGCAGCGTAGGTCTGCTAGCGGGAAACGAGCAGTACTTC. It codes for CASSVGLLAGNEQYF.

The chain couples TRBV4-3 to TRBJ2-3; 9 bases line up with TRBD2. The CDR3 contains 17 residues. The V gene's germline CDR1 is LGHNA and CDR2 YSLEER. Germline trimming cut 4 bases from V and 1 base from J; bases unmatched to any gene: 9. The CDR3 DNA sequence: TGCGCCAGCAGCCGAGAAATAAGGACTAGCGGCACAGATACGCAGTATTTT. It is translated as CASSREIRTSGTDTQYF.

The chain has TRBV6-5 and TRBJ2-7; D may be TRBD2 (6 bases). Germline-derived CDR1 and CDR2 are MNHEY and SVGAGI. V lost 4 bases and J 9 bases, leaving 13 bases between the germline ends. This CDR3 is built from 12 residues. The CDR3 nucleotides read TGTGCCAGCAGTTTACTTTTCGGGGGGCAGTACTTC. The encoded protein is CASSLLFGGQYF.

The chain is built from TRBV19 and TRBJ1-2, with D maybe TRBD1 (5 bases). The germline gives CDR1 LNHDA, CDR2 SQIVND (reference sequence). The CDR3 sequence is 13 residues long. Trimming took off 8 bases at V and 3 bases at J, with 13 bases between the two ends. The CDR3 loop reads CASEGSGYYGYTF. As DNA, the CDR3 is TGTGCCAGTGAAGGGTCAGGGTACTATGGCTACACCTTC.

The chain uses TRBV30 and TRBJ1-6, with D possibly matching TRBD1 (6 bases). V was trimmed by 0 bases and J by 9 bases, leaving 12 bases between them. This CDR3 contains 14 residues. Germline values: CDR1 GTSNPN, CDR2 SVGIG (reference sequence). The CDR3 sequence is CAWSVAGVRSPLHF. In nucleotides, the CDR3 is TGTGCCTGGAGTGTAGCAGGGGTTCGTTCACCCCTCCACTTT. Full variable domain (outside the CDR3, taken from reference TRBV30 and TRBJ1-6): SQTIHQWPATLVQPVGSPLSLECTVEGTSNPNLYWYRQAAGRGLQLLFYSVGIGQISSEVPQNLSASRPQDRQFILSSKKLLLSDSGFYLCAWSVAGVRSPLHFGNGTRLTVT.

The chain has TRBV6-1 and TRBJ2-3, with 9 bases matching TRBD2. Unmatched junction bases numbered 8, after V lost 10 bases and J lost 3 bases. The CDR3 has 14 amino acids. Germline CDR1 and CDR2: MNHNS and SASEGT. CDR3 bases: TGTGCCACCTCAGGAAGCGGGAGGACAGATACGCAGTATTTT. As protein: CATSGSGRTDTQYF.

The chain carries TRBV27 and TRBJ2-1; 7 nucleotides line up with TRBD2. V lost 11 bases to trimming and J lost 3 bases; unmatched junction nucleotides: 13. This CDR3 comprises 15 residues. CDR1 is MNHEY, CDR2 SMNVEV, per germline (reference sequence). CDR3 loop: CAFRVGRAVYNEQFF. Written as DNA, the CDR3 is TGTGCCTTCAGGGTAGGGAGGGCGGTCTACAATGAGCAGTTCTTC.